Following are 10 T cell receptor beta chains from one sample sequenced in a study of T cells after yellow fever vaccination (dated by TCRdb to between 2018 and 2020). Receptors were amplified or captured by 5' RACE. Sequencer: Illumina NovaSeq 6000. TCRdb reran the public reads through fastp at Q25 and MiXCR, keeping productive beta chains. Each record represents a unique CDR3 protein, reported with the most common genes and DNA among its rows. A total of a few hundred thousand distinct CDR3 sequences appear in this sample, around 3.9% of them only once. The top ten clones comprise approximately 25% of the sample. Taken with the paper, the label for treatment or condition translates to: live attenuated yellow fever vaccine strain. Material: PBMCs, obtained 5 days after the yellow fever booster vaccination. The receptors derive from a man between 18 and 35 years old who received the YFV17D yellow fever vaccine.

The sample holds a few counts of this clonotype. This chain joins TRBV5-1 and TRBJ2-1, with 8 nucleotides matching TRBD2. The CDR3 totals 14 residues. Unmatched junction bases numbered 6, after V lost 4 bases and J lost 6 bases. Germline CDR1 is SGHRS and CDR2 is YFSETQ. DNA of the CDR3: TGCGCCAGCAGCCTAGGACTAGCTTCCAATGAGCAGTTCTTC. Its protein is CASSLGLASNEQFF. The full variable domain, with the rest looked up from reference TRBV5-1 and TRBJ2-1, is KAGVTQTPRYLIKTRGQQVTLSCSPISGHRSVSWYQQTPGQGLQFLFEYFSETQRNKGNFPGRFSGRQFSNSRSEMNVSTLELGDSALYLCASSLGLASNEQFFGPGTRLTVL.

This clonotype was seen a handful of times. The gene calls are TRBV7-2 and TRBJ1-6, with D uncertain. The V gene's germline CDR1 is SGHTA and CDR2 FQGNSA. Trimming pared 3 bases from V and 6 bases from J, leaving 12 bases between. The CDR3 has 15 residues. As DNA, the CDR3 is TGTGCCAGCAGCTTCGGGGTCCGGGGTAATTCACCCCTCCACTTT. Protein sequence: CASSFGVRGNSPLHF. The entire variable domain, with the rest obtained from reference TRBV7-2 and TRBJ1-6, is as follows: GAGVSQSPSNKVTEKGKDVELRCDPISGHTALYWYRQSLGQGLEFLIYFQGNSAPDKSGLPSDRFSAERTGGSVSTLTIQRTQQEDSAVYLCASSFGVRGNSPLHFGNGTRLTVT.

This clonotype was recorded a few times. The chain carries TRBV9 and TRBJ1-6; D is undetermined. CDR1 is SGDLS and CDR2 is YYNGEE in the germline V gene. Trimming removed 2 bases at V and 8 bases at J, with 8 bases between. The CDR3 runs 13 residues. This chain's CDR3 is CASSVQNHSPLHF. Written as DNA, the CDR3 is TGTGCCAGCAGCGTCCAGAATCATTCACCCCTCCACTTT.

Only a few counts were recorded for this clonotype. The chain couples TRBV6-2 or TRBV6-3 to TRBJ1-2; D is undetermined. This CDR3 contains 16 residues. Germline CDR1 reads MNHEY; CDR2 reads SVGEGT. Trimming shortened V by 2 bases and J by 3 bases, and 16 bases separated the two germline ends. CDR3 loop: CASSYRIGLSDYGYTF. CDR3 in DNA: TGTGCCAGCAGTTACCGGATAGGGCTGAGCGACTATGGCTACACCTTC.

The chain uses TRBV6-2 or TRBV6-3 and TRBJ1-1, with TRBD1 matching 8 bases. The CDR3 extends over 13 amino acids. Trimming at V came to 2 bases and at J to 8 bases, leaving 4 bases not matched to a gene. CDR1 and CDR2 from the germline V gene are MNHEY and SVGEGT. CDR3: CASSYAGQVEAFF. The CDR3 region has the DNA TGTGCCAGCAGTTACGCGGGACAGGTCGAAGCTTTCTTT.

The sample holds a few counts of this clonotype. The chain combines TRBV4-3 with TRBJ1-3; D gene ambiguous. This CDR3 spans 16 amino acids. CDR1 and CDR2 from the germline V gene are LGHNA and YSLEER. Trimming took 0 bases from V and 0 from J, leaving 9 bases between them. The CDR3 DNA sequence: TGCGCCAGCAGCCAAGATCGGGCATCCTCTGGAAACACCATATATTTT. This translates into CASSQDRASSGNTIYF.

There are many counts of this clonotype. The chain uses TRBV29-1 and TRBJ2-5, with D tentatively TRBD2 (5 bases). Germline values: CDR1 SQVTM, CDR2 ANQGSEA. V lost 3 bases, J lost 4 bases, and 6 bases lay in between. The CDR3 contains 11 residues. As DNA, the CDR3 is TGCAGCGTTGAGAGGGCAGAGACCCAGTACTTC. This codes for CSVERAETQYF.

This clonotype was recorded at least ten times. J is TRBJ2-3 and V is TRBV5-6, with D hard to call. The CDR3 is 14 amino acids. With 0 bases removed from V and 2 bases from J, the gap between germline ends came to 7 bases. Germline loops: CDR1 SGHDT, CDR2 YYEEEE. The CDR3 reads CASSLGATTDTQYF. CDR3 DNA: TGTGCCAGCAGCTTGGGGGCCACCACAGATACGCAGTATTTT.

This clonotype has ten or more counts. The CDR3 region is CASSLDSQDTQYF. CDR3 nucleotides: TGCGCCAGCAGCTTGGATTCCCAGGATACGCAGTATTTT. The chain carries TRBV5-1 and TRBJ2-3; D unresolved. The V gene's germline CDR1 is SGHRS and CDR2 YFSETQ. The CDR3 runs to 13 residues. V was clipped by 0 bases and J by 6 bases, with 8 bases between them.

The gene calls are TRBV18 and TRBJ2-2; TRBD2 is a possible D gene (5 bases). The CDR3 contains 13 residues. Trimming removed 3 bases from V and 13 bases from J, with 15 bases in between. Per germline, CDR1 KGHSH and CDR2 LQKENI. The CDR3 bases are TGTGCCAGCTCACCGAGCTTTCCTGGAGGGCTGTTTTTT. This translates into CASSPSFPGGLFF. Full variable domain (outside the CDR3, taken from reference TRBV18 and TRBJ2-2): NAGVMQNPRHLVRRRGQEARLRCSPMKGHSHVYWYRQLPEEGLKFMVYLQKENIIDESGMPKERFSAEFPKEGPSILRIQQVVRGDSAAYFCASSPSFPGGLFFGEGSRLTVL.